The 9 T cell receptor beta chains below all came from one sample that was sequenced in a study of blood T cell repertoires in COVID-19. Some clones are missing from TCRdb's copy, which holds only in-frame ones; the method was immunoSEQ multiplex PCR. The sample includes approximately 190,000 clones, 65% to 90% of them seen just once. The sample was PBMCs or T cells enriched from blood (not recorded which). The receptor source for this set is a woman between 55 and 75 years old with acute COVID-19.

The chain recombines TRBV12-3 or TRBV12-4 with TRBJ1-1, with no clear D. The CDR3 sequence is 12 residues long. V gave up 8 bases and J gave up 5 bases, with 12 bases separating them. CDR3 loop: CASQTRVTEAFF. The CDR3 coding sequence is TGTGCCAGCCAAACGCGCGTGACTGAAGCTTTCTTT.

The rearrangement joins TRBV4-3 to TRBJ2-3; TRBD2 is a possible D gene (6 bases). V lost 0 bases and J 7 bases, leaving 17 bases between the germline ends. The CDR3 covers 16 residues. Per germline, CDR1 LGHNA and CDR2 YSLEER. CDR3 in DNA: TGCGCCAGCAGCCAAGAGGGGGGAGACCCCCGCTATACGCAGTATTTT. This encodes CASSQEGGDPRYTQYF.

The V call is TRBV15, the J call TRBJ2-7, with 10 bases matching TRBD2. The CDR3 is 15 amino acids. The V segment lost 4 bases and the J segment 4 bases; nucleotides outside the gene matches: 7. Germline lookup yields CDR1 LNHNV and CDR2 YYDKDF (reference sequence). CDR3 coding DNA: TGTGCCACCAGCACTAGCGGGAGTCACTATTACGAGCAGTACTTC. Protein product: CATSTSGSHYYEQYF.

This chain connects TRBV18 to TRBJ1-1; D might be TRBD1 (6 bases). Per germline, CDR1 KGHSH and CDR2 LQKENI. CDR3 length equals 17 residues. Trimming took 1 base from V and 0 from J, leaving 15 bases between them. The CDR3, as DNA: TGTGCCAGCTCACCACTGCCTAACAGGGTCATGAACACTGAAGCTTTCTTT. This sequence encodes CASSPLPNRVMNTEAFF.

The chain combines TRBV7-9 with TRBJ1-6, with a weak D call TRBD1 (6 bases). V lost 0 bases, J lost 6 bases, and 9 bases lay in between. The CDR3 consists of 15 residues. CDR1 is SEHNR, CDR2 FQNEAQ, per germline (reference sequence). The CDR3 bases are TGTGCCAGCAGCTTAGCGGGGGCTCGTAATTCACCCCTCCACTTT. It translates to CASSLAGARNSPLHF. Full variable domain (rest looked up from reference TRBV7-9 and TRBJ1-6): DTGVSQNPRHKITKRGQNVTFRCDPISEHNRLYWYRQTLGQGPEFLTYFQNEAQLEKSRLLSDRFSAERPKGSFSTLEIQRTEQGDSAMYLCASSLAGARNSPLHFGNGTRLTVT.

CDR3 DNA: TGTGCCTGGAGTACGGGGGAGTACCAGCCCCAGCATTTT. As protein: CAWSTGEYQPQHF. This chain links TRBV30 with TRBJ1-5, with D possibly being TRBD1 (5 bases). The CDR3 consists of 13 residues. In germline, CDR1 is GTSNPN, CDR2 SVGIG (reference sequence). With 2 bases removed from V and 7 bases from J, the gap between germline ends came to 12 bases.

V is TRBV4-1 and J is TRBJ2-1, with D maybe TRBD2 (6 bases). V shed 0 bases and J shed 12 bases, with 27 bases lying between them. This CDR3 spans 18 amino acids. CDR1 and CDR2 (germline): MGHRA, YSYEKL. CDR3 in amino acids: CASSQDIARDLHSYGQFF. In nucleotides, the CDR3 is TGCGCCAGCAGCCAAGATATTGCGCGGGACCTTCATTCGTATGGGCAGTTCTTC.

The genes are TRBV27 and TRBJ2-1, with 10 bases identical to TRBD2. The CDR3 is made up of 14 amino acids. After removal of 6 bases from V and 11 bases from J, the junction contained 10 bases not matched to a gene. Per germline, CDR1 MNHEY and CDR2 SMNVEV (reference sequence). CDR3 residues: CASRGLARTAKQFF. CDR3 bases: TGTGCCAGCAGGGGACTAGCGAGGACGGCGAAGCAGTTCTTC.

V usage is TRBV7-9 and J usage is TRBJ2-7; TRBD2 aligns across 7 bases. Trimming removed 1 base from V and 5 bases from J; junction bases left unmatched: 8. The CDR3 contains 15 residues. Germline CDR1 reads SEHNR; CDR2 reads FQNEAQ (reference sequence). The CDR3 nucleotides are TGTGCCAGCAGCTTAGGGGGGAGGGATAACGACGAGCAGTACTTC. The encoded protein is CASSLGGRDNDEQYF.